This T cell receptor beta chain is from a study of CD8 T cells in Susac syndrome. Roughly 0.45 to 1 ug RNA was reverse transcribed with random hexamers. TCR beta CDR3 was amplified by immunoSEQ multiplex PCR. This amplification extended across 54 Vbeta and 13 Jbeta segments. TCRdb passed the immunoSEQ multiplex PCR reads through MiXCR, listing each CDR3 protein once. The sample records around 200,000 distinct CDR3 sequences, 95% being singletons. TCR beta sequencing was performed on blood CD8+ and CD4+ T cells. The multiple sclerosis controls comprised treatment-naive patients whose relapsing-remitting disease was stable or active. The CDR3 contains 15 residues. With V trimmed by 3 bases and J by 4 bases, 4 bases remained unmatched.

This receptor was obtained from a human donor with multiple sclerosis. The gene calls are TRBV12-3 or TRBV12-4 and TRBJ2-1, with TRBD2 matching 9 bases. Source material: CD4+ T cells from PBMCs. CDR3 nucleotide sequence: TGTGCCAGCAGTTTCCTAGCGGGGCCATACAATGAGCAGTTCTTC. It yields the protein CASSFLAGPYNEQFF.